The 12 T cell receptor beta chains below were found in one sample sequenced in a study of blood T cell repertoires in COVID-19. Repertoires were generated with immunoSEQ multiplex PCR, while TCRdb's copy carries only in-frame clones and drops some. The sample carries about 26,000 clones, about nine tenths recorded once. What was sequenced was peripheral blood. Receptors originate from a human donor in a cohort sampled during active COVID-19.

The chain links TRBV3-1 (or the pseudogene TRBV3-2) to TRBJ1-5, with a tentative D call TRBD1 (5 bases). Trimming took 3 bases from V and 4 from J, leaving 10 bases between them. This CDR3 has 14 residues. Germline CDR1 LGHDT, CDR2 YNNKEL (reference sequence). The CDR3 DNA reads TGTGCCAGCAGCCAGGGCGGGGCTAATCAGCCCCAGCATTTT. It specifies CASSQGGANQPQHF.

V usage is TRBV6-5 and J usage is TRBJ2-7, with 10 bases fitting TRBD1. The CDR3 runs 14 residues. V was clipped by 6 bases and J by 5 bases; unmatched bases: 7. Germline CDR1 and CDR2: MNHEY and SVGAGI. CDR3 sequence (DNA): TGTGCCAGCAGGGGGACAGGGGCAGACCACGAGCAGTACTTC. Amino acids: CASRGTGADHEQYF.

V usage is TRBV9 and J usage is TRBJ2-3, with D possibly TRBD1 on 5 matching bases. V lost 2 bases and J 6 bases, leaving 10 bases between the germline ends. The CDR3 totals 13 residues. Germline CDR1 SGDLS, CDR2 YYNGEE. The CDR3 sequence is CASSVRRVDTQYF. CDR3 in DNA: TGTGCCAGCAGCGTCCGCAGGGTCGATACGCAGTATTTT.

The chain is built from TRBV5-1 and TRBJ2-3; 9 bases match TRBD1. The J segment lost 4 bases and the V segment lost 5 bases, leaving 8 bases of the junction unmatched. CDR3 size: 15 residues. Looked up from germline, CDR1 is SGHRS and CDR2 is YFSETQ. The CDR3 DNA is TGCGCCAGCAGTCCGGGACAGGGTCCTCCAGATACGCAGTATTTT. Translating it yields CASSPGQGPPDTQYF.

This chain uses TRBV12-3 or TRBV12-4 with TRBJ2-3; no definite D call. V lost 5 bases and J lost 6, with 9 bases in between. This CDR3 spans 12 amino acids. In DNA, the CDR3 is TGTGCCAGCAGTCCGCAGTTGGATACGCAGTATTTT. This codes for CASSPQLDTQYF.

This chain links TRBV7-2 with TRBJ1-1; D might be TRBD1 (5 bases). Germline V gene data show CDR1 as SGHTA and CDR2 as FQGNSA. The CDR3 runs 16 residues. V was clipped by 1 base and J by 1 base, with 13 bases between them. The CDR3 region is CASSLGFGGTNTEAFF. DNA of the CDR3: TGTGCCAGCAGCTTAGGTTTTGGAGGGACGAACACTGAAGCTTTCTTT.

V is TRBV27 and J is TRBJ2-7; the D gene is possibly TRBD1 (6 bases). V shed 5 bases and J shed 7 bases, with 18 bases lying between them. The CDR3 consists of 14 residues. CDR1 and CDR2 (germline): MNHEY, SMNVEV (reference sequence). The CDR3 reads CASSPYIQGNEQYF. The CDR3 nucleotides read TGTGCCAGCAGTCCCTACATACAGGGTAATGAGCAGTACTTC.

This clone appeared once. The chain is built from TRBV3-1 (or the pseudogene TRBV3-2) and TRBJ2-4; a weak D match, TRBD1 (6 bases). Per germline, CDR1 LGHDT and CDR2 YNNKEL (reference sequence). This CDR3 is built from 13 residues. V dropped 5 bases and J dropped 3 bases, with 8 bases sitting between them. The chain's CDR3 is CASSTDSKNIQYF. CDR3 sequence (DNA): TGTGCCAGCAGCACGGACAGCAAAAACATTCAGTACTTC.

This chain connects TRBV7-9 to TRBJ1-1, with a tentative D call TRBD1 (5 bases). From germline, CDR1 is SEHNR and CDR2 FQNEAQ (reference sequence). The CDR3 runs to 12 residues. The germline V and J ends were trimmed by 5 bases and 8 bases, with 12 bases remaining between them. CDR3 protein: CASSPAGNEAFF. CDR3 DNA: TGTGCCAGCAGCCCAGCAGGGAACGAAGCTTTCTTT.

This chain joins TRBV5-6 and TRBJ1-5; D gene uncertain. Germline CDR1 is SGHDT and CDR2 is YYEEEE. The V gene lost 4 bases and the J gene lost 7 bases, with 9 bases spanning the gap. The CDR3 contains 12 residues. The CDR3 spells CASSRQAQPQHF. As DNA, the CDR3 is TGTGCCAGCAGCCGCCAGGCCCAGCCCCAGCATTTT.

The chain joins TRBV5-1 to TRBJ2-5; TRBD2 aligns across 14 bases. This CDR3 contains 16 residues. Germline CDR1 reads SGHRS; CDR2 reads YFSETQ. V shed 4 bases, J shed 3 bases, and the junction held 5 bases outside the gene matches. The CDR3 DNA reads TGCGCCAGCAGCCCAGGACTAGCGGGGGGAAAAGAGACCCAGTACTTC. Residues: CASSPGLAGGKETQYF.

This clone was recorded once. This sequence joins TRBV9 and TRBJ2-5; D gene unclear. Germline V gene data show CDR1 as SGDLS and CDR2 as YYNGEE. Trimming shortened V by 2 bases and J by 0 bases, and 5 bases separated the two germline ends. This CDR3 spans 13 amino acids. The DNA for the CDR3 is TGTGCCAGCAGCGTGGGCAACCAAGAGACCCAGTACTTC. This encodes CASSVGNQETQYF. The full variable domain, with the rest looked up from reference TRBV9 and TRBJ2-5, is DSGVTQTPKHLITATGQRVTLRCSPRSGDLSVYWYQQSLDQGLQFLIQYYNGEERAKGNILERFSAQQFPDLHSELNLSSLELGDSALYFCASSVGNQETQYFGPGTRLLVL.